This TCR beta chain emerged from a study of T cells in Graves' hyperthyroidism and ophthalmopathy (dated by TCRdb to the late 2010s). In the study overall: Peripheral blood samples were taken at the time of initial diagnosis, prior to any treatment. Whether ophthalmopathy could be predicted prospectively was tested in an independent validation cohort made up of some 20 hyperthyroidism patients plus 17 patients who later progressed to ophthalmopathy. In addition, the study compared T-cell repertoires in thyroid tissue and in blood from roughly six Graves' hyperthyroidism patients. To identify distinguishing TCR V-J signatures, a discovery cohort of around 100 patients was used, comprising 40 to 45 with Graves' ophthalmopathy and approximately 58 with stable Graves' hyperthyroidism. After blood sampling, hyperthyroidism patients were treated with methimazole at a starting dose of 30 mg daily, and ophthalmopathy patients were treated with high-dose intravenous methylprednisolone. For training and testing, the 100 or so patients in the discovery cohort were randomly divided in a 7:3 ratio. TCR Vbeta CDR3 sequencing of roughly 140 peripheral blood samples (43 ophthalmopathy, about 74 hyperthyroidism and roughly 17 progressor patients) is reported in the paper. Findings and caveats that apply to the study as a whole: No statistical method was used to set the sample size in advance, and investigators knew the group allocation. In validation, the model predicted progression to ophthalmopathy a median of roughly 6.2 months before onset, with roughly 70% sensitivity and 72.22% specificity. A 13 V-J signature model separated ophthalmopathy from stable hyperthyroidism, with approximately 86% sensitivity and 81.08% specificity in cross-validation and 80%/75% in testing. Most expanded thyroid clonotypes (frequency above 0.001) were also detected in blood, a finding suggesting that blood repertoires may reflect thyroid immune responses.

A patient counted as having stable Graves' hyperthyroidism if no progression to ophthalmopathy occurred over 18 months of follow-up. Hyperthyroidism patients were newly diagnosed, had a disease duration of under 2 months, and were aged 18 to 65 years. Any patient with an uncontrolled infection, another autoimmune disease, pregnancy or lactation was excluded. Diagnoses were established on the basis of clinical symptoms, serum thyroxine and TRAb, thyroid ultrasound, and orbital computed tomography. PBMCs were isolated from approximately 10 ml of fresh peripheral blood by Ficoll-Paque density gradient centrifugation. Total RNA was extracted with Trizol reagent, and quality was checked on an Agilent 2100 Bioanalyzer. V is trimmed back by 4 bases and J by 10 bases, and the junction contains 11 bases that no gene match accounts for. The germline V gene specifies SGDLS as CDR1 and YYNGEE as CDR2. Reading from cysteine to phenylalanine, the CDR3 counts 15 amino acids. The DNA shown is the 45-base CDR3, in frame from base 1.

At least ten counts were recorded for this clonotype. The antigen this receptor binds is unknown. Per-base quality was not reported, and no clone a single base away is much larger than it. TCR beta CDR3 regions were amplified from RNA transcripts. For the first round of RT-PCR on the TCR CDR3, the HTBI primer set was used together with the Qiagen OneStep RT-PCR kit. Libraries were constructed in a second round of multiplex PCR, after which size selection and purification were carried out. Paired-end sequencing of the libraries was performed with 100 bp reads on an Illumina HiSeq2000. Regarding the original processing steps: Raw data were processed with SOAPnuke, discarding reads with adapters, uncalled bases, mean Phred below 15, or no exact constant-primer or identifier match. COPE v1.2.5 was used to merge the high-quality paired reads, and each unique nucleotide sequence was defined as a clonotype. MiTCR v1.1 was used to align clonotypes to the IMGT TRBV, TRBD and TRBJ reference segments. Only V-J combinations with frequency above 0.0001, covering approximately 99% of repertoires, were analysed. The TCS score was defined as the ratio of F50 (clonal expansion) to E x V (chaos), calculated using BLOSUM62-based TCRdist between CDR3 peptides within each V-J. Welch's t-statistics and random forest reduced roughly 530 V-J features to about 12, which were used in a naive Bayes classifier (R e1071). TCRdb reran the public reads through fastp at Q25 and MiXCR, keeping productive beta chains. When rows share a CDR3 protein, they turn into one entry using the most common DNA and genes. The V and J calls follow TCRdb's processing rather than the paper's. The sample profile shows hundreds of thousands of distinct CDR3 sequences; 15% of them were found once. The top ten constitute 30% to 35% of the sample.

The receptor was isolated from a woman aged 25 to 39 with Graves' hyperthyroidism. The sequence is built from TRBV9 and TRBJ2-1; 10 bases in the junction line up with TRBD2. The material sequenced was blood. The DNA sequence is given as TGTGCCAGCAGCCTCCGCCTAGCGGGAGCCGGGGAGCAGTTCTTC. The translation is CASSLRLAGAGEQFF.